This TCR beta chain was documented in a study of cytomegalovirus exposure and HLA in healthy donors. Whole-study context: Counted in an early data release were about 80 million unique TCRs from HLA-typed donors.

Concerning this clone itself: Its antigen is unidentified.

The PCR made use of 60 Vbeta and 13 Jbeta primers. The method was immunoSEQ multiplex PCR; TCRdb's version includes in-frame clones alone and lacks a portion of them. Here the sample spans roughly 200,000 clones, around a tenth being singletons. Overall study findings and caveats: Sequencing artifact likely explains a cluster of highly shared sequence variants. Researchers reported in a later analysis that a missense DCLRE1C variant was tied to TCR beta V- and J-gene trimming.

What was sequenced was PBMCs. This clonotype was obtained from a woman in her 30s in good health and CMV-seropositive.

The CDR3, as DNA: TGTGCCAGCAGCCCTGGGACTCACAATGAGCAGTTCTTC. Translation: CASSPGTHNEQFF. The rearrangement links TRBV28 to TRBJ2-1, with a possible D match to TRBD2 (6 bases). V lost 6 bases and J 5 bases, leaving 11 bases between the germline ends. Per germline, CDR1 MDHEN and CDR2 SYDVKM. This CDR3 comprises 13 residues.